Listed below are T cell receptor beta chains from one sample, sequenced in a study of shared clonotypes between healthy human individuals. The repertoire was sequenced with immunoSEQ multiplex PCR; TCRdb's copy has only in-frame clones and lacks some. The table lists 2.3 million or so clones, roughly 93% of them singletons. Material for sequencing was naive CD4+ T cells from PBMCs. These receptors all stem from a man aged 18 to 30 in good health. Some clones in this sample may be carry-over from other donors' samples. CDR3s include the opening cysteine and the closing phenylalanine or tryptophan. D genes are given only for firm matches. A row's size may be missing; if present it is once, few, many or a size class.

j_gene: TRBJ1-5
abundance: .
v_gene: TRBV18
d_gene: .
CDR3aa: CASSPYQGGQPQHF
CDR3nt: TGTGCCAGCTCACCATACCAGGGCGGTCAGCCCCAGCATTTT

j_gene: TRBJ2-5
abundance: .
v_gene: TRBV7-9
d_gene: TRBD2
CDR3aa: CASSLPQAGLQETQYF
CDR3nt: TGTGCCAGCAGCTTACCTCAAGCGGGACTCCAAGAGACCCAGTACTTC

j_gene: TRBJ2-2
abundance: .
v_gene: TRBV5-8
d_gene: .
CDR3aa: CASRRTGELFF
CDR3nt: TGTGCCAGCAGGAGAACCGGGGAGCTGTTTTTT

j_gene: TRBJ1-4
abundance: .
v_gene: TRBV30
d_gene: .
CDR3aa: CAWSVLPLNEKLFF
CDR3nt: TGTGCCTGGAGTGTACTCCCCTTAAATGAAAAACTGTTTTTT

j_gene: TRBJ1-3
abundance: once
v_gene: TRBV6-1
d_gene: .
CDR3aa: CASAAPESSGNTIYF
CDR3nt: TGTGCCAGCGCCGCGCCTGAAAGCTCTGGAAACACCATATATTTT

j_gene: TRBJ2-3
abundance: .
v_gene: TRBV11-3
d_gene: TRBD2
CDR3aa: CASSPGLAGADTQYF
CDR3nt: TGTGCCAGCAGCCCCGGACTAGCAGGGGCAGATACGCAGTATTTT

j_gene: TRBJ2-1
abundance: .
v_gene: TRBV4-3
d_gene: TRBD2
CDR3aa: CASSQRVGTSTYNEQFF
CDR3nt: TGCGCCAGCAGCCAGCGCGTCGGGACTAGCACCTACAATGAGCAGTTCTTC

j_gene: TRBJ2-4
abundance: .
v_gene: TRBV7-3
d_gene: TRBD2
CDR3aa: CATSAGGGQNIQYF
CDR3nt: TGTGCCACCTCGGCGGGAGGGGGCCAAAACATTCAGTACTTC

j_gene: TRBJ1-1
abundance: .
v_gene: TRBV6-6
d_gene: TRBD1
CDR3aa: CASSFPGGAAEAFF
CDR3nt: TGTGCCAGCAGTTTCCCAGGGGGCGCGGCTGAAGCTTTCTTT

j_gene: TRBJ2-7
abundance: .
v_gene: TRBV27
d_gene: TRBD2
CDR3aa: CASSAYLAGGQYEQYF
CDR3nt: TGTGCCAGCAGTGCCTACCTAGCGGGAGGGCAGTACGAGCAGTACTTC

j_gene: TRBJ1-2
abundance: .
v_gene: TRBV27
d_gene: TRBD1
CDR3aa: CASRMQGAGGYTF
CDR3nt: TGTGCCAGCAGGATGCAGGGGGCCGGGGGCTACACCTTC

j_gene: TRBJ2-1
abundance: .
v_gene: TRBV4-1
d_gene: .
CDR3aa: CASSHGVAVGNEQFF
CDR3nt: TGCGCCAGCAGCCACGGCGTAGCGGTGGGCAATGAGCAGTTCTTC

j_gene: TRBJ2-1
abundance: .
v_gene: TRBV5-1
d_gene: .
CDR3aa: CASSLPDRTLGDEQFF
CDR3nt: TGCGCCAGCAGCCTACCCGACAGGACACTAGGGGATGAGCAGTTCTTC

j_gene: TRBJ2-7
abundance: .
v_gene: TRBV11-3
d_gene: .
CDR3aa: CASSLDGLIQYF
CDR3nt: TGTGCCAGCAGCTTAGATGGACTCATACAGTACTTC

j_gene: TRBJ2-1
abundance: .
v_gene: TRBV6-5
d_gene: TRBD2
CDR3aa: CASSLGLAGHNEQFF
CDR3nt: TGTGCCAGCAGCCTCGGACTAGCGGGCCACAATGAGCAGTTCTTC

j_gene: TRBJ2-2
abundance: once
v_gene: TRBV6-1
d_gene: .
CDR3aa: CASSAQQAPGELFF
CDR3nt: TGTGCCAGCAGTGCCCAACAGGCACCCGGGGAGCTGTTTTTT

j_gene: TRBJ2-3
abundance: .
v_gene: TRBV7-2
d_gene: .
CDR3aa: CASSVSYTDTQYF
CDR3nt: TGTGCCAGCAGCGTCTCATACACAGATACGCAGTATTTT

j_gene: TRBJ2-3
abundance: .
v_gene: TRBV15
d_gene: TRBD2
CDR3aa: CATSASGRTDTQYF
CDR3nt: TGTGCCACCAGCGCTAGCGGGAGGACAGATACGCAGTATTTT

j_gene: TRBJ1-1
abundance: .
v_gene: TRBV19
d_gene: .
CDR3aa: CASSIVTGPAFF
CDR3nt: TGTGCCAGTAGTATAGTAACGGGCCCCGCTTTCTTT

j_gene: TRBJ2-1
abundance: .
v_gene: TRBV28
d_gene: TRBD2
CDR3aa: CASRPRAPGGRQFF
CDR3nt: TGTGCCAGCAGACCCCGCGCCCCGGGGGGTCGGCAGTTCTTC

j_gene: TRBJ1-1
abundance: .
v_gene: TRBV5-1
d_gene: .
CDR3aa: CASSSTWGRVNTEAFF
CDR3nt: TGCGCCAGCAGCTCGACTTGGGGCAGGGTGAACACTGAAGCTTTCTTT

j_gene: TRBJ2-3
abundance: .
v_gene: TRBV28
d_gene: TRBD1
CDR3aa: CASSEPGQASTDTQYF
CDR3nt: TGTGCCAGCAGTGAACCGGGACAGGCGTCCACAGATACGCAGTATTTT

j_gene: TRBJ1-1
abundance: .
v_gene: TRBV7-3
d_gene: .
CDR3aa: CASSSTRNTEAFF
CDR3nt: TGTGCCAGCAGCTCGACAAGGAACACTGAAGCTTTCTTT

j_gene: TRBJ2-3
abundance: once
v_gene: TRBV18
d_gene: .
CDR3aa: CASSPPRPAASTDTQYF
CDR3nt: TGTGCCAGCTCACCACCGAGACCCGCGGCTAGCACAGATACGCAGTATTTT

j_gene: TRBJ2-2
abundance: once
v_gene: TRBV7-6
d_gene: .
CDR3aa: CASSLAGGTGELFF
CDR3nt: TGTGCCAGCAGCTTAGCAGGCGGCACCGGGGAGCTGTTTTTT

j_gene: TRBJ2-5
abundance: .
v_gene: TRBV27
d_gene: .
CDR3aa: CASSLLPTVEIQYF
CDR3nt: TGTGCCAGCAGTTTACTACCGACAGTGGAGATCCAGTACTTC

j_gene: TRBJ1-1
abundance: .
v_gene: TRBV5-1
d_gene: .
CDR3aa: CASSLAPAFIGTEAFF
CDR3nt: TGCGCCAGCAGCTTGGCCCCGGCTTTTATAGGGACTGAAGCTTTCTTT

j_gene: TRBJ2-7
abundance: .
v_gene: TRBV5-1
d_gene: .
CDR3aa: CASSLTGSHSYEQYF
CDR3nt: TGCGCCAGCAGCTTAACGGGTTCCCACTCCTACGAGCAGTACTTC

j_gene: TRBJ1-2
abundance: .
v_gene: TRBV28
d_gene: TRBD1
CDR3aa: CASSPRDREVHGYTF
CDR3nt: TGTGCCAGCAGTCCAAGGGACAGGGAGGTCCATGGCTACACCTTC

j_gene: TRBJ2-3
abundance: .
v_gene: TRBV29-1
d_gene: .
CDR3aa: CSVEGVGHTDTQYF
CDR3nt: TGCAGCGTTGAGGGGGTCGGGCACACAGATACGCAGTATTTT

j_gene: TRBJ2-7
abundance: .
v_gene: TRBV29-1
d_gene: TRBD1
CDR3aa: CSVDGTGQGHEQYF
CDR3nt: TGCAGCGTTGATGGTACGGGACAGGGCCACGAGCAGTACTTC

j_gene: TRBJ1-5
abundance: .
v_gene: TRBV5-6
d_gene: .
CDR3aa: CASSLRGTEPQHF
CDR3nt: TGTGCCAGCAGCTTGAGGGGTACGGAGCCCCAGCATTTT

j_gene: TRBJ2-3
abundance: .
v_gene: TRBV7-3
d_gene: TRBD1
CDR3aa: CASSLTGFTDTQYF
CDR3nt: TGTGCCAGCAGCTTGACAGGGTTTACAGATACGCAGTATTTT

j_gene: TRBJ1-2
abundance: .
v_gene: TRBV18
d_gene: .
CDR3aa: CASSPPERAGGYTF
CDR3nt: TGTGCCAGCTCACCACCGGAGAGGGCCGGGGGCTACACCTTC

j_gene: TRBJ1-5
abundance: .
v_gene: TRBV6-6
d_gene: .
CDR3aa: CASSYSPRGNQPQHF
CDR3nt: TGTGCCAGCAGTTACTCTCCTAGGGGGAATCAGCCCCAGCATTTT

j_gene: TRBJ2-7
abundance: .
v_gene: TRBV7-9
d_gene: .
CDR3aa: CASSVYRVDEQYF
CDR3nt: TGTGCCAGCAGCGTTTACAGGGTGGACGAGCAGTACTTC

j_gene: TRBJ1-1
abundance: .
v_gene: TRBV5-8
d_gene: .
CDR3aa: CASSFQSFGSTEAFF
CDR3nt: TGTGCCAGCAGCTTTCAATCGTTCGGTTCCACTGAAGCTTTCTTT

j_gene: TRBJ2-1
abundance: .
v_gene: TRBV6-5
d_gene: .
CDR3aa: CASSYEPSGVKFF
CDR3nt: TGTGCCAGCAGTTATGAGCCATCAGGGGTGAAGTTCTTC

j_gene: TRBJ1-1
abundance: .
v_gene: TRBV9
d_gene: .
CDR3aa: CASSLWGNTEAFF
CDR3nt: TGTGCCAGCAGCCTTTGGGGGAACACTGAAGCTTTCTTT

j_gene: TRBJ2-1
abundance: .
v_gene: TRBV28
d_gene: .
CDR3aa: CASSQKIPGEQFF
CDR3nt: TGTGCCAGCAGTCAGAAAATTCCAGGGGAGCAGTTCTTC

j_gene: TRBJ2-7
abundance: once
v_gene: TRBV5-8
d_gene: .
CDR3aa: CAGGYEQYF
CDR3nt: TGTGCCGGAGGCTACGAGCAGTACTTC

j_gene: TRBJ1-4
abundance: .
v_gene: TRBV9
d_gene: TRBD1
CDR3aa: CASSKDRGQGREKLFF
CDR3nt: TGTGCCAGCAGCAAAGACCGGGGACAGGGTCGTGAAAAACTGTTTTTT

j_gene: TRBJ2-5
abundance: .
v_gene: TRBV18
d_gene: .
CDR3aa: CASSPGVEETQYF
CDR3nt: TGTGCCAGCTCACCCGGCGTTGAAGAGACCCAGTACTTC

j_gene: TRBJ2-1
abundance: .
v_gene: TRBV9
d_gene: .
CDR3aa: CASSVAGPGYNEQFF
CDR3nt: TGTGCCAGCAGCGTAGCAGGGCCAGGATACAATGAGCAGTTCTTC

j_gene: TRBJ1-1
abundance: .
v_gene: TRBV28
d_gene: .
CDR3aa: CASTWGGRGTEAFF
CDR3nt: TGTGCCAGCACCTGGGGGGGACGGGGCACTGAAGCTTTCTTT